This T cell receptor beta chain is from a study of OX40 agonist ivuxolimab in advanced cancers. As for the study more broadly: Ivuxolimab, which targeted the costimulatory receptor OX40 (CD134), was an agonistic, fully human IgG2 monoclonal antibody. Intravenous ivuxolimab was administered to patients every 2 weeks at six dose levels: 0.01, 0.1, 0.3, 1.5, 3 and 10 mg/kg. Of the approximately 54 patients in dose escalation, around 19 had hepatocellular carcinoma, around 15 had melanoma, 9 had renal cell carcinoma and 9 had head and neck cancer. A male proportion of roughly 80% and a mean age of about 60 years, ranging from 23 to 79, were recorded for the dose-escalation cohort. Patients were allowed to have had prior anti-PD-1, anti-PD-L1 or anti-CTLA-4 therapy, and less than 45% of the dose-escalation patients had previously received checkpoint inhibitors. Partial responses occurred in three dose-escalation patients, of whom one had hepatocellular carcinoma and two had cutaneous melanoma. Peripheral TCRbeta sequencing was intended to test whether TCR sequence diversity was altered and clonal T-cell expansion was caused by ivuxolimab. The paper reports the monotherapy dose-escalation portion (N of about 47 patients) of the phase I ivuxolimab trial.

Genomic DNA was extracted from sorted cells for sequencing of the TCRbeta CDR3 region. The immunoSEQ Assay was used to sequence the TCRbeta CDR3 regions. TCRdb provides this immuneACCESS table in a form limited to in-frame rearrangements. Some clones are lacking; in checked studies, under half of them reflect an unresolved V gene, and why the rest are absent is not known. The sample table records tens of thousands of clones; 80% to 90% of these occur just once. The ten largest clones take up approximately 9.1% of the sample. Study-wide conclusions, independent of this receptor: Partial responders in the 0.1-3.0 mg/kg groups had among the lowest normalized peripheral clonal expansion, especially among CD8+ T cells. After ivuxolimab, more expanded clones were found on average in CD8+ T cells than in CD4+ T cells. The antigen specificity of the clonally expanded peripheral T cells was not determined. Clonal expansion of both CD4+ and CD8+ blood T cells was observed from baseline to week 6 at doses 0.1 to 3.0 mg/kg. Low levels of normalized T-cell clonal expansion were also shown by some nonresponding patients.

Patients with autoimmune disease history or receiving systemic immunosuppression were excluded from the trial. Peripheral blood for TCR sequencing was drawn from every dose cohort at baseline, at cycle 4 day 1 and at cycle 7 day 1. Samples were obtained from an open-label, multicenter, first-in-human phase I dose-escalation trial of ivuxolimab. The trial enrolled adults with locally advanced or metastatic head and neck squamous cell, hepatocellular, melanoma or renal cell carcinoma. Before TCR sequencing, CD4+ T cells and CD8+ T cells from peripheral blood were sorted into separate populations. In this sample, this clone turned up a few times. Its antigen remains unidentified. No base quality information exists; no much larger clone differs at one position. The CDR3 covers 15 residues, taking in both the cysteine and the phenylalanine. This entry keeps only the CDR3 DNA: 45 bases, framed from base 1. Relative to germline, V is missing 5 bases and J is missing 9 bases, with 6 bases of the junction outside any gene match. CDR1 SGHVS and CDR2 FQNEAQ were looked up in the germline V gene.

The clonotype comes from an adult with an advanced solid tumor such as melanoma, head and neck, liver or kidney cancer. The chain uses TRBV7-8 and TRBJ1-6; TRBD1 agrees with 11 junctional bases. The sequencing used CD4+ or CD8+ T cells sorted from blood, collected in a trial of the OX40 agonist ivuxolimab. This receptor carries the CDR3 CASSNTGTGGSPLHF. In nucleotides, the sequence is TGTGCCAGCAGCAACACCGGGACAGGGGGTTCACCCCTCCACTTT.